This record looks at one T cell receptor (beta chain) sequence and its context. Antigen: not known. The data derive from a study of shared clonotypes between healthy human individuals. Findings and limits, study-wide: Relative to clonotypes present in all four donors, those not shared had lower generation probabilities.

The authors loaded roughly 200 ng DNA, about 30,000 T cell genomes, into sorted-subset replicate PCRs. Some clones are missing from TCRdb's copy, which holds only in-frame ones; the method was immunoSEQ multiplex PCR. The profile shows about 2 million clones, 95% of them singletons. Trimming shortened V by 0 bases and J by 3 bases, and 9 bases separated the two germline ends. CDR1 is SGHRS and CDR2 is YFSETQ in the germline V gene. This CDR3 has 15 amino acids. The specimen sequenced was naive CD4+ T cells sorted from blood. This sample's subset: CD45RA+ positively selected. J is TRBJ2-2 and V is TRBV5-1; no firm D call. This clonotype originated in a man in his late teens or twenties in good health. CDR3 residues: CASSLEESYTGELFF. CDR3 nucleotide sequence: TGCGCCAGCAGCTTGGAGGAGTCTTACACCGGGGAGCTGTTTTTT.